Listed below are T cell receptor beta chains from one sample, sequenced in a study of blood T cell repertoires in COVID-19. Clones were sequenced by immunoSEQ multiplex PCR, and TCRdb holds only the in-frame ones, with some missing. The profile covers about 120,000 clones, with around 80% appearing a single time and 37% taken by the ten largest. Sequencing was performed on peripheral blood. These receptors all come from a man aged 40-55 years with active or convalescent COVID-19. The CDR3 runs from the conserved cysteine through the conserved F or W. The D gene is left open where the match is weak. A clone size is listed for some rows: how often the clone was seen (once, few, many), or a class if it is expanded.

cdr3_nt: TGTGCCAGCAGTTACAGCGGGGGGAACACTGAAGCTTTCTTT
cdr3_aa: CASSYSGGNTEAFF
v_call: TRBV6-5
d_call: NA
clone_size: few
j_call: TRBJ1-1

cdr3_nt: TGTGCCAGCAGGGGTAACAGGGGGCCTAGCTATGGCTACACCTTC
cdr3_aa: CASRGNRGPSYGYTF
v_call: TRBV11-2
d_call: TRBD1
clone_size: few
j_call: TRBJ1-2

cdr3_nt: TGTGCCATCAGTGACCTATTAGGGGGCGCGGGTGAAAAACTGTTTTTT
cdr3_aa: CAISDLLGGAGEKLFF
v_call: TRBV10-3
d_call: TRBD1
clone_size: few
j_call: TRBJ1-4

cdr3_nt: TGCGCCAGCAGCCCGTCCACAGGGATACCCTACAATGAGCAGTTCTTC
cdr3_aa: CASSPSTGIPYNEQFF
v_call: TRBV4-3
d_call: NA
clone_size: NA
j_call: TRBJ2-1

cdr3_nt: TGTGCCAGCTCACCAAGGAGGACCGGGGAGCTGTTTTTT
cdr3_aa: CASSPRRTGELFF
v_call: TRBV18
d_call: NA
clone_size: NA
j_call: TRBJ2-2

cdr3_nt: TGTGCCAGCACCACCGCTATCCAAGAGACCCAGTACTTC
cdr3_aa: CASTTAIQETQYF
v_call: TRBV3-1/TRBV3-2
d_call: NA
clone_size: once
j_call: TRBJ2-5

cdr3_nt: TGTGCCAGCAGCTTGCGCTCTGGGGCCAACGTCCTGACTTTC
cdr3_aa: CASSLRSGANVLTF
v_call: TRBV5-4
d_call: NA
clone_size: NA
j_call: TRBJ2-6

cdr3_nt: TGCGCCAGCAGCTCCGGGACAGGGGCCACAGATACGCAGTATTTT
cdr3_aa: CASSSGTGATDTQYF
v_call: TRBV5-1
d_call: TRBD1
clone_size: NA
j_call: TRBJ2-3

cdr3_nt: TGTGCCAGTAGTACTCCATACAGGCCCCAGCATTTT
cdr3_aa: CASSTPYRPQHF
v_call: TRBV19
d_call: NA
clone_size: NA
j_call: TRBJ1-5

cdr3_nt: TGTGCCCCTAGACAGGGGGTTTATTGGGGCTACACCTTC
cdr3_aa: CAPRQGVYWGYTF
v_call: TRBV19
d_call: TRBD1
clone_size: NA
j_call: TRBJ1-2

cdr3_nt: TGCAGCGTTGAAGTAGTAGAGGGCTATGGCTACACCTTC
cdr3_aa: CSVEVVEGYGYTF
v_call: TRBV29-1
d_call: NA
clone_size: NA
j_call: TRBJ1-2

cdr3_nt: TGTGCCAGCAGTTACGACGCCTTTTCAGGGGGTCACACCTTC
cdr3_aa: CASSYDAFSGGHTF
v_call: TRBV6-5
d_call: TRBD1
clone_size: few
j_call: TRBJ1-2

cdr3_nt: TGTGCCAGCAGCAAAGTCGGGGGAGGGGAGTGGACTTTCTTT
cdr3_aa: CASSKVGGGEWTFF
v_call: TRBV21-1
d_call: NA
clone_size: NA
j_call: TRBJ1-1

cdr3_nt: TGTGCCACCAGTGATCCCGACATCATTGAAGCTTTCTTT
cdr3_aa: CATSDPDIIEAFF
v_call: TRBV24-1
d_call: NA
clone_size: NA
j_call: TRBJ1-1

cdr3_nt: TGTGCCAGCAGCTTGGGTTTGGCAGGGGGCCCGTCAGGATACGAGCAGTACTTC
cdr3_aa: CASSLGLAGGPSGYEQYF
v_call: TRBV5-4
d_call: TRBD1
clone_size: NA
j_call: TRBJ2-7

cdr3_nt: TGTGCCAGCAGTGAAGCGTTTGGGTCAGGGAATGAGCAGTTCTTC
cdr3_aa: CASSEAFGSGNEQFF
v_call: TRBV2
d_call: NA
clone_size: NA
j_call: TRBJ2-1

cdr3_nt: TGTGCCATCAGTCCTAGCGGGGGGACCTACGAGCAGTACTTC
cdr3_aa: CAISPSGGTYEQYF
v_call: TRBV10-3
d_call: TRBD2
clone_size: NA
j_call: TRBJ2-7

cdr3_nt: TGTGCCAGTACGCGGGGACAGTACAATGAGCAGTTCTTC
cdr3_aa: CASTRGQYNEQFF
v_call: TRBV19
d_call: NA
clone_size: NA
j_call: TRBJ2-1

cdr3_nt: TGTGCCAGCAGCAATGAGGGCTATGGCTACACCTTC
cdr3_aa: CASSNEGYGYTF
v_call: TRBV7-9
d_call: NA
clone_size: NA
j_call: TRBJ1-2

cdr3_nt: TGTGCCAGCAGTGACCCGACGGACAGTAGCAATCAGCCCCAGCATTTT
cdr3_aa: CASSDPTDSSNQPQHF
v_call: TRBV6-4
d_call: NA
clone_size: NA
j_call: TRBJ1-5

cdr3_nt: TGTGCCAGCAGTCGACTAGCGGGAGTGAACAATGAGCAGTTCTTC
cdr3_aa: CASSRLAGVNNEQFF
v_call: TRBV9
d_call: TRBD2
clone_size: NA
j_call: TRBJ2-1

cdr3_nt: TGTGCCAGCAGCGTAGGCCCCACCCGCCCGGTTCCCGAGCAGTACTTC
cdr3_aa: CASSVGPTRPVPEQYF
v_call: TRBV9
d_call: NA
clone_size: NA
j_call: TRBJ2-7

cdr3_nt: TGTGCCAGCAGCCCGATTTCGGGGGTCGGTGGCACTGAAGCTTTCTTT
cdr3_aa: CASSPISGVGGTEAFF
v_call: TRBV11-2
d_call: NA
clone_size: once
j_call: TRBJ1-1

cdr3_nt: TGTGCCTGGAGTGTACGGGACATGGGCGAGCAGTACTTC
cdr3_aa: CAWSVRDMGEQYF
v_call: TRBV30
d_call: NA
clone_size: many
j_call: TRBJ2-7

cdr3_nt: TGTGCCTGGGCTAGGGGGCAGAACACCGGGGAGCTGTTTTTT
cdr3_aa: CAWARGQNTGELFF
v_call: TRBV30
d_call: TRBD1
clone_size: NA
j_call: TRBJ2-2

cdr3_nt: TGCAGCGAAACCGGGGGAAGGAACACTGAAGCTTTCTTT
cdr3_aa: CSETGGRNTEAFF
v_call: TRBV29-1
d_call: NA
clone_size: NA
j_call: TRBJ1-1